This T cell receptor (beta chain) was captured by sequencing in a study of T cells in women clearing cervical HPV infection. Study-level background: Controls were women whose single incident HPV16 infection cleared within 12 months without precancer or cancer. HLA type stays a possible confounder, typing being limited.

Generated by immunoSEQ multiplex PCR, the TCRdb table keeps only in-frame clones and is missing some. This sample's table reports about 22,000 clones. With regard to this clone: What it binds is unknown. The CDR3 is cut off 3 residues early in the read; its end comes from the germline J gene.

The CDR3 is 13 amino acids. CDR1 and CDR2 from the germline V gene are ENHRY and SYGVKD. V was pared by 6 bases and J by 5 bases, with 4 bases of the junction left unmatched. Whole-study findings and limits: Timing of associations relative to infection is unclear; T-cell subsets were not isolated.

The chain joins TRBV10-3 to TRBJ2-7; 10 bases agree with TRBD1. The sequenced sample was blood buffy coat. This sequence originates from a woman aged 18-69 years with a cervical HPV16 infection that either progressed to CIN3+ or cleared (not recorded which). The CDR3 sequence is CAIRGTGDDEQYF. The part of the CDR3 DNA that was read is TGTGCCATCAGGGGGACAGGGGATGACGAG.